Described below is a single T cell receptor (beta chain) sequence and its context. The sample comes from a study of blood T cell repertoires in COVID-19. At the level of the study: Samples of COVID-19 (acute and convalescent) were obtained from the United States, Italy and Spain. Sample material is recorded as cDNA or gDNA derived from T cells, B-cell-depleted T cells, or PBMCs.

Original processing notes: For nucleated cells, counts were estimated from reference gene primer amplification. The data were produced by immunoSEQ multiplex PCR, yet TCRdb's version contains in-frame clones alone and is incomplete. V, J and clone size are taken as reported in that table, and D and trimming were inferred from the DNA itself. The table has tens of thousands of clones, approximately 89% seen once. This sequence was found in a human donor with active COVID-19. The donor label of this sample is uncertain. The sequenced material came from peripheral blood.

The CDR3 here is CASSLAEHRIDTQYF. The DNA for the CDR3 is TGCGCCAGCAGCTTGGCGGAACACAGGATCGATACGCAGTATTTT. V usage is TRBV5-1 and J usage is TRBJ2-3; perhaps TRBD1 as D (5 bases). This CDR3 is 15 amino acids long. Germline CDR1 is SGHRS and CDR2 is YFSETQ. Trimming cost V 0 bases and J 6 bases, with 14 bases left between them.